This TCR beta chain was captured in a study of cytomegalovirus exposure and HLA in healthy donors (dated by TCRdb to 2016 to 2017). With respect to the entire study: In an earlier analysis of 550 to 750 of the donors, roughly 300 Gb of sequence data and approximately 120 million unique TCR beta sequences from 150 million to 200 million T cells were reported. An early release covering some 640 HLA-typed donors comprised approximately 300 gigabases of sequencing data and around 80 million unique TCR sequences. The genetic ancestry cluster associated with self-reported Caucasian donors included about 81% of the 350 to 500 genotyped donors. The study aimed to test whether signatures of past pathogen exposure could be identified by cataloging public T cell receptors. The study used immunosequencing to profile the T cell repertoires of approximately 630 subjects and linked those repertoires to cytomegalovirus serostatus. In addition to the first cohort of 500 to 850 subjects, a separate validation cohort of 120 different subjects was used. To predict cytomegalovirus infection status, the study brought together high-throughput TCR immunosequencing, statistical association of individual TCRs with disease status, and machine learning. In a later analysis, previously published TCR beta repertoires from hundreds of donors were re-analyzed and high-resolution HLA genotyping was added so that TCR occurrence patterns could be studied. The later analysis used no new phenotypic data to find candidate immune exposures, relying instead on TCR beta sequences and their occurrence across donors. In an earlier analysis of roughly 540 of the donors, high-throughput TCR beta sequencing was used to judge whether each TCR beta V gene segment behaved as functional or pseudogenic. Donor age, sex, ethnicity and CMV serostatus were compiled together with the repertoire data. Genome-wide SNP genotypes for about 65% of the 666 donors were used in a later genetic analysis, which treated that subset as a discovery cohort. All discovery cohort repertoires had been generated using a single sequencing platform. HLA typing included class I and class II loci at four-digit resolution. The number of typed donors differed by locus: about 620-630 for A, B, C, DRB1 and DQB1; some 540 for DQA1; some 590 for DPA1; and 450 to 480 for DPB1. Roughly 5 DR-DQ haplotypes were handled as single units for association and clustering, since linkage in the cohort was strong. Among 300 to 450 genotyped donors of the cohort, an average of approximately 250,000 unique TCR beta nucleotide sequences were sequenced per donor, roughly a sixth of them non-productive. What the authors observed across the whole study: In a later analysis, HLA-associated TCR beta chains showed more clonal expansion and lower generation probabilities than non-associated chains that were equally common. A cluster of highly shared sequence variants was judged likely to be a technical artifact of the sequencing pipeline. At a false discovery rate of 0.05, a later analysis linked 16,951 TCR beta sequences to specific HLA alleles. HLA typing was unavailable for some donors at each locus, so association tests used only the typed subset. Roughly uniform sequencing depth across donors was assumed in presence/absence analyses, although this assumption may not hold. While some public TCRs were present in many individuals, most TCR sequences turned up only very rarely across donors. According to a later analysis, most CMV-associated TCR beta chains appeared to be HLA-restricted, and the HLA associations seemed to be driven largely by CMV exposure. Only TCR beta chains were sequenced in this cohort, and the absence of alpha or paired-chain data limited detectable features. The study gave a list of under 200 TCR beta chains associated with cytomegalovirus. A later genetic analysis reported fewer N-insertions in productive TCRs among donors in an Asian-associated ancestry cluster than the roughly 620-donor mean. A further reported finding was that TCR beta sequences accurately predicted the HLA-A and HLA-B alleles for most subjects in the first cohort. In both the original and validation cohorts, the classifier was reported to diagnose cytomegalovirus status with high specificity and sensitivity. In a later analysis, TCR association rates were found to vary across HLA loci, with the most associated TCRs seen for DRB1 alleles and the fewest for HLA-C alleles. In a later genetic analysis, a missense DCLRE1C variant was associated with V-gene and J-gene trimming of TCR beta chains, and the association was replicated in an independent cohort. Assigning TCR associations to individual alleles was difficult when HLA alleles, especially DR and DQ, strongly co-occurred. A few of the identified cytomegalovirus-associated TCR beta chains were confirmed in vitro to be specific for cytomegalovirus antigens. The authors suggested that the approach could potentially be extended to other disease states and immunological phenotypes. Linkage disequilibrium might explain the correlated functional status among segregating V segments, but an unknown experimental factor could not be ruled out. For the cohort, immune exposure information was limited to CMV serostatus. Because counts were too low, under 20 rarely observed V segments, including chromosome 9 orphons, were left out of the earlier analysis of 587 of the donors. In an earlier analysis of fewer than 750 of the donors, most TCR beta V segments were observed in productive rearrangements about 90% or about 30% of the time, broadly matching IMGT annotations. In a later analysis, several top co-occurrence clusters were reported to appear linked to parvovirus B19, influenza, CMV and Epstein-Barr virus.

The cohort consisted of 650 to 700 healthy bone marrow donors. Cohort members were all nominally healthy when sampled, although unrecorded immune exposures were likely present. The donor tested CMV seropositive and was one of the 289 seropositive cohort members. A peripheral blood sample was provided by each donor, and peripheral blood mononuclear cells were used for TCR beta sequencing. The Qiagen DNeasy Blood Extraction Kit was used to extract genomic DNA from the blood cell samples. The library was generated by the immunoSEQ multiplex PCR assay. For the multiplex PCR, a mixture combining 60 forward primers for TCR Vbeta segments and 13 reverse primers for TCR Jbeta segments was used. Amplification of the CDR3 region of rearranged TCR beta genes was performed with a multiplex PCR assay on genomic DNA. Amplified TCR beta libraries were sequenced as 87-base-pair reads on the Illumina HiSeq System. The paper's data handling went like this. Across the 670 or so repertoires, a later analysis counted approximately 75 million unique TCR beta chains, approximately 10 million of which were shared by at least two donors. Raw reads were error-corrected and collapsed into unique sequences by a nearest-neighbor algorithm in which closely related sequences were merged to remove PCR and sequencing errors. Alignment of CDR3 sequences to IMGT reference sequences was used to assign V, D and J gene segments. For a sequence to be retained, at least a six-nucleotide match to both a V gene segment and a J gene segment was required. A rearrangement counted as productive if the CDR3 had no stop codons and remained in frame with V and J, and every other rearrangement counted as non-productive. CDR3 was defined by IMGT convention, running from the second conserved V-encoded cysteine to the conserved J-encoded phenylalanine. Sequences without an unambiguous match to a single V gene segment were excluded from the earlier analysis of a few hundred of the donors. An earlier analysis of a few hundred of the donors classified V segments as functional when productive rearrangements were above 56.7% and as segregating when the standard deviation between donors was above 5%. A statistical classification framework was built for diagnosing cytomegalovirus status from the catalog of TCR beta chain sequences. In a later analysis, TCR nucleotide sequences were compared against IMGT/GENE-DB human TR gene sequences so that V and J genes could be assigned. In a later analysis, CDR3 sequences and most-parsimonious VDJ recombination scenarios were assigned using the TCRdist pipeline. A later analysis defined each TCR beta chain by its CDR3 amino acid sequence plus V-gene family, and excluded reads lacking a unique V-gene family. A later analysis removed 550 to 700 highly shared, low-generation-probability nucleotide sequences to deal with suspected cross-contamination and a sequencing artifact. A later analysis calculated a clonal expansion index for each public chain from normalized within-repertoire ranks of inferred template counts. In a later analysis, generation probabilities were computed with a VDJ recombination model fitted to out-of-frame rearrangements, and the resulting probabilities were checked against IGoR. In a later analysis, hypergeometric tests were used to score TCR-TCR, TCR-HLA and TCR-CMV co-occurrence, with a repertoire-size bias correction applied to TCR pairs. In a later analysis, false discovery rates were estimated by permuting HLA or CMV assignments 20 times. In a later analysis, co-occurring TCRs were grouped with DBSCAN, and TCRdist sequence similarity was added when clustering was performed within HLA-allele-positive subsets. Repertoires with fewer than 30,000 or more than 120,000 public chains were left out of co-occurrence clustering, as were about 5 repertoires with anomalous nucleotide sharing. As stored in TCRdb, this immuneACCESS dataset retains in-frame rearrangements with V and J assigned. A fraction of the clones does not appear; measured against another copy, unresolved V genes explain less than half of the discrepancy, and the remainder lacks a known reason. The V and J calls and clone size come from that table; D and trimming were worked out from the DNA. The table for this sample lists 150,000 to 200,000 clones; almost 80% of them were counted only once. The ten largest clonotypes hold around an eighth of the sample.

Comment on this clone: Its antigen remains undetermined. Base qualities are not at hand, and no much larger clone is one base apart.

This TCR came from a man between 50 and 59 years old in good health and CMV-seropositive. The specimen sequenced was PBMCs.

The encoded CDR3 is CASSTPGQGEETQYF. The sequenced DNA: TGTGCCAGCAGTACCCCGGGACAGGGGGAGGAGACCCAGTACTTC. Recombination linked TRBV6-5 to TRBJ2-5; TRBD1 fits 11 bases in the junction. For this chain, trimming is 5 bases at the V end and 5 bases at the J end, and the number of junction bases without a gene match is 7. CDR1 and CDR2 are read off the germline V gene as MNHEY and SVGAGI. The CDR3 holds 15 amino acids from the cysteine to the phenylalanine. CDR3 DNA only is kept here, 45 bases in frame from base 1.